The TCR beta chain under discussion was sequenced for a study of shared clonotypes between healthy human individuals. Study information: A few men and a couple of women, aged 18 to 49, were donors.

The team ran DNA from unsorted PBMCs on ten immunoSEQ deep assay plates for sequencing. TCRdb keeps only in-frame clones here, not all; method: immunoSEQ multiplex PCR. This sample carries roughly 490,000 clones, 75% to 85% of them seen once, and the ten largest clones take 10% to 15%. This CDR3 contains 13 residues. The V and J ends lost 5 bases and 7 bases respectively, with 15 bases between them. From germline, CDR1 is SGHTA and CDR2 FQGNSA. Genomic DNA of unsorted samples came from 85 million to 90 million PBMCs. This clonotype was obtained from a middle-aged woman in good health. Some clones in this sample may be carry-over from other donors' samples. Sequenced material: PBMCs. The chain links TRBV7-2 to TRBJ2-7; D might be TRBD1 or TRBD2, each matching 6 bases. CDR3: CASSRDTAGEQYF. CDR3 in DNA: TGTGCCAGCAGCCGGGACACGGCGGGGGAGCAGTACTTC. The complete variable domain, with remaining parts taken from reference TRBV7-2 and TRBJ2-7, reads GAGVSQSPSNKVTEKGKDVELRCDPISGHTALYWYRQSLGQGLEFLIYFQGNSAPDKSGLPSDRFSAERTGGSVSTLTIQRTQQEDSAVYLCASSRDTAGEQYFGPGTRLTVT.